These T cell receptor beta chains were read from a single sample in a study of T cell responses to AZD1222 COVID-19 vaccine. Measured with immunoSEQ multiplex PCR; TCRdb has only the in-frame clones, and not every one. The sample gives 150,000 or so clones, roughly 92% of which show up once; about 4.6% is in the top ten. This specimen was peripheral blood, taken 28 days after the second AZD1222 dose. The receptors were sampled from an adult who received the AZD1222 COVID-19 vaccine. The CDR3 runs from the conserved cysteine through the conserved F or W. Fields, in order: J gene, V gene, D gene, CDR3 protein, CDR3 DNA. A D gene is named only where the DNA matches it firmly.

J gene: TRBJ2-7
V gene: TRBV2
D gene: -
CDR3 protein: CASSSRGFSYEQYF
CDR3 DNA: TGTGCCAGCAGTTCCCGCGGGTTCTCCTACGAGCAGTACTTC

J gene: TRBJ1-5
V gene: TRBV28
D gene: TRBD1
CDR3 protein: CASRIFGTGMSQPQHF
CDR3 DNA: TGTGCCAGCAGGATCTTCGGGACAGGGATGAGTCAGCCCCAGCATTTT

J gene: TRBJ1-1
V gene: TRBV19
D gene: -
CDR3 protein: CASSIPLRAFF
CDR3 DNA: TGTGCCAGTAGTATCCCCCTCCGGGCTTTCTTT

J gene: TRBJ1-2
V gene: TRBV27
D gene: -
CDR3 protein: CASSLTGLAYYGYTF
CDR3 DNA: TGTGCCAGCAGTTTAACAGGCCTGGCGTACTATGGCTACACCTTC

J gene: TRBJ1-1
V gene: TRBV11-2
D gene: -
CDR3 protein: CASSFGFVNTEAFF
CDR3 DNA: TGTGCCAGCAGCTTCGGTTTCGTGAACACTGAAGCTTTCTTT

J gene: TRBJ2-2
V gene: TRBV6-2/TRBV6-3
D gene: TRBD1
CDR3 protein: CASSRDRGFPGELFF
CDR3 DNA: TGTGCCAGCAGCCGGGACAGGGGGTTTCCAGGGGAGCTGTTTTTT

J gene: TRBJ1-2
V gene: TRBV5-1
D gene: -
CDR3 protein: CASSLAVVGNYGYTF
CDR3 DNA: TGCGCCAGCAGCTTGGCCGTCGTGGGGAACTATGGCTACACCTTC

J gene: TRBJ1-1
V gene: TRBV6-5
D gene: TRBD1
CDR3 protein: CASSYGQGIQAFF
CDR3 DNA: TGTGCCAGCAGTTACGGACAGGGAATCCAAGCTTTCTTT

J gene: TRBJ2-2
V gene: TRBV6-2/TRBV6-3
D gene: TRBD2
CDR3 protein: CASSWASGRSTGELFF
CDR3 DNA: TGTGCCAGCAGTTGGGCTAGCGGGAGATCCACCGGGGAGCTGTTTTTT

J gene: TRBJ1-3
V gene: TRBV6-2/TRBV6-3
D gene: -
CDR3 protein: CASSSPWALSGNTIYF
CDR3 DNA: TGTGCCAGCAGTTCCCCCTGGGCCTTATCTGGAAACACCATATATTTT

J gene: TRBJ2-3
V gene: TRBV30
D gene: -
CDR3 protein: CAWSRGSNTDTQYF
CDR3 DNA: TGTGCCTGGAGTCGGGGGAGCAACACAGATACGCAGTATTTT

J gene: TRBJ2-1
V gene: TRBV7-9
D gene: TRBD1
CDR3 protein: CASIPQGAFPSSYNEQFF
CDR3 DNA: TGTGCCAGCATTCCACAGGGGGCGTTCCCGAGCTCCTACAATGAGCAGTTCTTC